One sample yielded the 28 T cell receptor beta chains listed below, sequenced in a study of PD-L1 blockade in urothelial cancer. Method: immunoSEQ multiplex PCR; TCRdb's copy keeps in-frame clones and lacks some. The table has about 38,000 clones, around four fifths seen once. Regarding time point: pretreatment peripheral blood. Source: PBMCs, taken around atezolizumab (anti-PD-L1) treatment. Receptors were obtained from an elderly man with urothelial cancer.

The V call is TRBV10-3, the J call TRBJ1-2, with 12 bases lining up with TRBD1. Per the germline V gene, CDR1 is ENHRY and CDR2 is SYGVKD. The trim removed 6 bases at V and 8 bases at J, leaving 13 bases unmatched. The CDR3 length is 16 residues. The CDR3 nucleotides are TGTGCCATCAGATCGACCGGGACAGGGGGCGCAGGGGGCTACACCTTC. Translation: CAIRSTGTGGAGGYTF.

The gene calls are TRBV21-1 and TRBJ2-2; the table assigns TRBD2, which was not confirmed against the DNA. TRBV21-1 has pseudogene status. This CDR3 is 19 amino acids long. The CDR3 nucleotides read TGTGCCAGCTTACTTTTGTTTCTAGCGGGAGTACAGAACACCGGGGAGCTGTTTTTT. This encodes CASLLLFLAGVQNTGELFF.

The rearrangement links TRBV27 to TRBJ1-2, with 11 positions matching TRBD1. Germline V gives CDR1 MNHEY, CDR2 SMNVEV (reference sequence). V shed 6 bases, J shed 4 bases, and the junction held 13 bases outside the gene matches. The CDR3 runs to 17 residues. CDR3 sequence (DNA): TGTGCCAGCAGGGGAATTGGACAGGGGGCGCGGGTCTATGGCTACACCTTC. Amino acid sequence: CASRGIGQGARVYGYTF.

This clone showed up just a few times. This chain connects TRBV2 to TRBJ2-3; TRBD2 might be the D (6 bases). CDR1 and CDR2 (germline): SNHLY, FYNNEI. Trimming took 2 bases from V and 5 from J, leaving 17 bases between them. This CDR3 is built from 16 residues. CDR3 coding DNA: TGTGCCAGCAGTGAACGGGGGTTCAACGGGAGAGATACGCAGTATTTT. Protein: CASSERGFNGRDTQYF.

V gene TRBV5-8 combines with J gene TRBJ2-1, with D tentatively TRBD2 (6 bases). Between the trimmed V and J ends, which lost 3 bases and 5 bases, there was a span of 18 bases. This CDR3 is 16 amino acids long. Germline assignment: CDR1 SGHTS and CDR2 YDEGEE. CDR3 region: CASSSKGLGLNNEQFF. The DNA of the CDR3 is TGTGCCAGCAGCTCGAAAGGGCTAGGACTAAACAATGAGCAGTTCTTC.

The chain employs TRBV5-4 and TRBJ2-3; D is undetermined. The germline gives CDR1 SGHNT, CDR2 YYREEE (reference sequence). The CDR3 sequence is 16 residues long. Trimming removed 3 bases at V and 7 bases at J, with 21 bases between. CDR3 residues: CASSSHSPLSLYTQYF. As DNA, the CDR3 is TGTGCCAGCAGCTCTCATTCCCCGCTATCCCTTTATACGCAGTATTTT.

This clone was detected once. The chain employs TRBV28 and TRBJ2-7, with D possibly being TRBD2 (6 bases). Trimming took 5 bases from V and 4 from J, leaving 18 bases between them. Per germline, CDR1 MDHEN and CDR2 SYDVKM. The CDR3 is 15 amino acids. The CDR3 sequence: CASSPPGTDYYEQYF. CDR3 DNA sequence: TGTGCCAGCAGTCCCCCCGGGACGGACTATTACGAGCAGTACTTC. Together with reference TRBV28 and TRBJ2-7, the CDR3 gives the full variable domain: DVKVTQSSRYLVKRTGEKVFLECVQDMDHENMFWYRQDPGLGLRLIYFSYDVKMKEKGDIPEGYSVSREKKERFSLILESASTNQTSMYLCASSPPGTDYYEQYFGPGTRLTVT.

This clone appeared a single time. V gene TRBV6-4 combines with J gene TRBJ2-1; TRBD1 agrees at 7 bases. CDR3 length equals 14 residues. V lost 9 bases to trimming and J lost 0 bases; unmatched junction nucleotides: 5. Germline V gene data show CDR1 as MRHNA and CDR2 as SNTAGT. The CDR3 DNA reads TGTGCCAGGAATACAGGGGTCTCCTACAATGAGCAGTTCTTC. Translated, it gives CARNTGVSYNEQFF.

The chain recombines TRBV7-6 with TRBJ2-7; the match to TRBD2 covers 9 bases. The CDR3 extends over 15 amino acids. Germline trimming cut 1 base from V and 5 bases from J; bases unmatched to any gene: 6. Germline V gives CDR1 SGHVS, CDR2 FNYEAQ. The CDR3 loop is CASSLGIAGEDEQYF. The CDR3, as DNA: TGTGCCAGCAGCTTAGGTATAGCGGGAGAGGACGAGCAGTACTTC.

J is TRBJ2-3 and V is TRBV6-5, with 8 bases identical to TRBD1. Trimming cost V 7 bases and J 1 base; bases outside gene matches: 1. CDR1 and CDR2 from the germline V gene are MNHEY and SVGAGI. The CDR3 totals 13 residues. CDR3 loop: CASTGQGTDTQYF. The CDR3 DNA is TGTGCCAGCACGGGACAGGGCACAGATACGCAGTATTTT.

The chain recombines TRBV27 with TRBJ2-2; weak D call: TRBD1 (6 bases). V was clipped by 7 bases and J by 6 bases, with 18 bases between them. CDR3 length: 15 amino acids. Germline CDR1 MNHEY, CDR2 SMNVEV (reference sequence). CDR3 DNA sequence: TGTGCCAGCACCCCGACAGGTGTTTTCGCCGGGGAGCTGTTTTTT. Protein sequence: CASTPTGVFAGELFF.

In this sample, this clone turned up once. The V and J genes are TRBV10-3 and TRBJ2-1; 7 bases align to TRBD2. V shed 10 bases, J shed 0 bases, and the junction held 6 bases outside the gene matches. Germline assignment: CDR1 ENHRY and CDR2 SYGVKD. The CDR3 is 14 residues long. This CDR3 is CATQAGSSYNEQFF. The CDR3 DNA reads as TGTGCCACCCAAGCGGGGAGCTCCTACAATGAGCAGTTCTTC.

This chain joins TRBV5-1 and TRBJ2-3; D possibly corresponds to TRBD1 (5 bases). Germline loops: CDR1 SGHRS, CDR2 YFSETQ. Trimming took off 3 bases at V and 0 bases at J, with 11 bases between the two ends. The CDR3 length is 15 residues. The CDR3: CASSSNSGSTDTQYF. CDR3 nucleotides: TGCGCCAGCAGCTCCAACTCAGGGAGCACAGATACGCAGTATTTT.

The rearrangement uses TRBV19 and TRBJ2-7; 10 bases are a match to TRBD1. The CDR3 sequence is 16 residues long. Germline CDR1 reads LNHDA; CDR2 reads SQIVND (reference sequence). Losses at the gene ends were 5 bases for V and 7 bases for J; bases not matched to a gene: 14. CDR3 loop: CASSSYVRDRGGEQYF. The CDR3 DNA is TGTGCCAGTAGTTCCTACGTCCGGGACAGGGGTGGGGAGCAGTACTTC. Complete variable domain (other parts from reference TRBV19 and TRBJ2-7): DGGITQSPKYLFRKEGQNVTLSCEQNLNHDAMYWYRQDPGQGLRLIYYSQIVNDFQKGDIAEGYSVSREKKESFPLTVTSAQKNPTAFYLCASSSYVRDRGGEQYFGPGTRLTVT.

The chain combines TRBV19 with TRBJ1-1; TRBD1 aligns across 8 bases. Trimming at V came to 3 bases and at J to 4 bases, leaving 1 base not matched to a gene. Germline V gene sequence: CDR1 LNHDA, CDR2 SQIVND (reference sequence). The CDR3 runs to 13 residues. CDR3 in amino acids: CASSIDRGTEAFF. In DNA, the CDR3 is TGTGCCAGTAGTATCGACAGGGGCACTGAAGCTTTCTTT.

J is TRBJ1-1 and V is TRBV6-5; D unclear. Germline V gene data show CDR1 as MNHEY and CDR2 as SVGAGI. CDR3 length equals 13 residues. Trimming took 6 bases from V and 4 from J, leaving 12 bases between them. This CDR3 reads CASRRRSSTEAFF. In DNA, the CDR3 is TGTGCCAGCAGGCGCCGGAGTTCCACTGAAGCTTTCTTT.

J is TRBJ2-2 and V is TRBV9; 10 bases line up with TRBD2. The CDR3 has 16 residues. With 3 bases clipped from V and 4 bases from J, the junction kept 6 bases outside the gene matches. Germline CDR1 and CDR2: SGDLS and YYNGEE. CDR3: CASSERLAGLTGELFF. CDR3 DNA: TGTGCCAGCAGCGAGAGACTAGCGGGCCTCACCGGGGAGCTGTTTTTT.

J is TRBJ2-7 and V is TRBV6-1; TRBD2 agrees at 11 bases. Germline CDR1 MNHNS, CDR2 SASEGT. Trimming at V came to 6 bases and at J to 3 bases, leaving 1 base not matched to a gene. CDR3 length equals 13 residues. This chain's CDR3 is CASRLAGDYEQYF. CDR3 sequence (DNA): TGTGCCAGCAGACTAGCGGGAGACTACGAGCAGTACTTC.

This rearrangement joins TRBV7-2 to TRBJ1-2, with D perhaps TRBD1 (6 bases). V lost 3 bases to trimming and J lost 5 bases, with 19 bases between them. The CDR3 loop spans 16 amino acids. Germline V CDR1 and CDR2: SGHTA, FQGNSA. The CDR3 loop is CASSLIGQTTVYGYTF. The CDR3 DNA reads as TGTGCCAGCAGCTTGATCGGACAGACAACCGTTTATGGCTACACCTTC.

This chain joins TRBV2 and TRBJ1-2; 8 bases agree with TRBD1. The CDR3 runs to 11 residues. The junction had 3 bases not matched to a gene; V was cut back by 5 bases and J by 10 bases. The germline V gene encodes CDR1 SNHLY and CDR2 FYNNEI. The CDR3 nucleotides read TGTGCCAGCAGTAAGGACAGGGACTACACCTTC. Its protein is CASSKDRDYTF.

The CDR3 sequence: CASSLVETLGFEAFF. The CDR3 coding sequence is TGTGCCAGCAGCTTAGTGGAGACCCTCGGGTTTGAAGCTTTCTTT. V is TRBV7-9 and J is TRBJ1-1; D is uncertain. V dropped 1 base and J dropped 7 bases, with 16 bases sitting between them. This CDR3 contains 15 residues. Germline V CDR1 and CDR2: SEHNR, FQNEAQ (reference sequence). Together with reference TRBV7-9 and TRBJ1-1, the CDR3 gives the full variable domain: DTGVSQNPRHKITKRGQNVTFRCDPISEHNRLYWYRQTLGQGPEFLTYFQNEAQLEKSRLLSDRFSAERPKGSFSTLEIQRTEQGDSAMYLCASSLVETLGFEAFFGQGTRLTVV.

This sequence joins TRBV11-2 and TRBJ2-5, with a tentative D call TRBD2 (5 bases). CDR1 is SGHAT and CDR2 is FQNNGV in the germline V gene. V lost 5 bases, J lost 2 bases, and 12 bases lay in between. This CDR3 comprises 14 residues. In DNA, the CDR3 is TGTGCCAGCAGCCCGACGACTATACAAGAGACCCAGTACTTC. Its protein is CASSPTTIQETQYF.

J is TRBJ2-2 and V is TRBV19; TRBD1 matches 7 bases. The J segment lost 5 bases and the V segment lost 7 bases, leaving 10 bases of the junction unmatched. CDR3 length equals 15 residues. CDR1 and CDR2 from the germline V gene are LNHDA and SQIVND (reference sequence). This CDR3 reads CASIPGGRGTGELFF. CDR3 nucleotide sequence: TGTGCCAGTATACCAGGGGGTAGGGGAACCGGGGAGCTGTTTTTT.

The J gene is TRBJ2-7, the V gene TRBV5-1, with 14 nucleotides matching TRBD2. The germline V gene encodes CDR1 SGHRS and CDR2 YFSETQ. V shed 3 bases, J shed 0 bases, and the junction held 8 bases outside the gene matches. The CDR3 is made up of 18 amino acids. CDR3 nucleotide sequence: TGCGCCAGCAGCTCTTCGACTAGCGGGAGGGCCAGCTCCTACGAGCAGTACTTC. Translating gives CASSSSTSGRASSYEQYF.

The CDR3 loop is CASSQGSREKLFF. CDR3 in DNA: TGTGCCAGCAGCCAGGGGAGTCGGGAAAAACTGTTTTTT. This chain connects TRBV14 to TRBJ1-4; D unresolved. CDR1 SGHDN and CDR2 FVKESK come from the germline V gene. Trimming pared 3 bases from V and 8 bases from J, leaving 10 bases between. The CDR3 is 13 residues long.

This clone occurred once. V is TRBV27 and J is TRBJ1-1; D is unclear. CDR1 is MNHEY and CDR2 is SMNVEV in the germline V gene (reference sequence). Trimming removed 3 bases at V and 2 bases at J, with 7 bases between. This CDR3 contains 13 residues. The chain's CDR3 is CASSFSGNTEAFF. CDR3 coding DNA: TGTGCCAGCAGTTTTTCGGGTAACACTGAAGCTTTCTTT.

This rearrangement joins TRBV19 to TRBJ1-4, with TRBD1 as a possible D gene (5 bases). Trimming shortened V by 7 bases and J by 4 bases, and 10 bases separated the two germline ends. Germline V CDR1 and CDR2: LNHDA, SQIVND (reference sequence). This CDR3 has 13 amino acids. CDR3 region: CASTGGYNEKLFF. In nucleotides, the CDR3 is TGTGCCAGTACGGGGGGATATAATGAAAAACTGTTTTTT.

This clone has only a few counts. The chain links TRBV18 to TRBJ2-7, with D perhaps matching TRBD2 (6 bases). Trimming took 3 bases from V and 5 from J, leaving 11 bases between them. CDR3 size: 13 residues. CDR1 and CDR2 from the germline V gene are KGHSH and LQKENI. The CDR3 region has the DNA TGTGCCAGCTCACCCGGCGGAGGGGACGAGCAGTACTTC. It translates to CASSPGGGDEQYF.